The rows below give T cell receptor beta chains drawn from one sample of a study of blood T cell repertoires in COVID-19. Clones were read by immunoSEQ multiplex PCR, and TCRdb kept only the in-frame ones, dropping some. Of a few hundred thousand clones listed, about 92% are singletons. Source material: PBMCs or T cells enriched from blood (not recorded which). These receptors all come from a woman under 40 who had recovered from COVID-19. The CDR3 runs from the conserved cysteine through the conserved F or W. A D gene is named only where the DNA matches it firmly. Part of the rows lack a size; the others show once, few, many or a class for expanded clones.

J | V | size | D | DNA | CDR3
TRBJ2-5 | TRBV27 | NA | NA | TGTGCCAGCAGTTTCAGGGGACAAGAGACCCAGTACTTC | CASSFRGQETQYF
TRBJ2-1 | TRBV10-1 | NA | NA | TGCGCCAGCAGTGAGTGTCGAGGGGGGGACTTCAATGAGCAGTTCTTC | CASSECRGGDFNEQFF
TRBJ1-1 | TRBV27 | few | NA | TGTGCCAGCAAGGGGGAGGGGAAAGGGAACACTGAAGCTTTCTTT | CASKGEGKGNTEAFF
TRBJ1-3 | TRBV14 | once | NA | TGTGCCAGCAGCCAGGCGCCTCAGGAATTCTCTGGAAACACCATATATTTT | CASSQAPQEFSGNTIYF
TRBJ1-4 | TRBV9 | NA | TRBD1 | TGTGCCAGCAGCCCCCCGGGACAGGGAAAACTGTTTTTT | CASSPPGQGKLFF
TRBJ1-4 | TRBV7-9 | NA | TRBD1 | TGTGCCAGCAGCTCGCCGGGACAGGGGTATGAAAAACTGTTTTTT | CASSSPGQGYEKLFF
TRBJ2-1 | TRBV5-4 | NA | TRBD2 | TGTGCCAGCAGCTCCGGACTAGCGGGAGATATGAATGAGCAGTTCTTC | CASSSGLAGDMNEQFF
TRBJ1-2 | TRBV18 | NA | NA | TGTGCCAGCTCACCACCGGGTACAGGCGGTTTGGGCTACACCTTC | CASSPPGTGGLGYTF
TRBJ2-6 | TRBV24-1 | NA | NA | TGTGCCACCAGTGATTTGCAGGGGAAGGCTGGGGCCAACGTCCTGACTTTC | CATSDLQGKAGANVLTF
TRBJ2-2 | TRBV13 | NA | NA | TGTGCCAGCAGCTCCCGGGTGTCACCAAGGGCGGGCACCGGGGAGCTGTTTTTT | CASSSRVSPRAGTGELFF
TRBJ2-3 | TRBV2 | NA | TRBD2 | TGTGCCAGCAGTGAGATCGGGACTAGCGGTTCAGATACGCAGTATTTT | CASSEIGTSGSDTQYF
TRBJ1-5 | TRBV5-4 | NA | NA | TGTGCCAGCAGCTTTCTTCACGCGGCTAGGACAGTATATATATGGCCCCAGCATTTT | CASSFLHAARTVYIWPQHF
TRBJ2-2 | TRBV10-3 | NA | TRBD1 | TGTGCCATCAGACCCGGGACAGACACCGGGGAGCTGTTTTTT | CAIRPGTDTGELFF
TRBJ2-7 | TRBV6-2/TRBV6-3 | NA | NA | TGTGCCAGCAGCAAACTAGGAGGCTACGAGCAGTACTTC | CASSKLGGYEQYF
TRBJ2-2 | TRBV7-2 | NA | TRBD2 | TGTGCCAGCAGCTCCTGGACTAGCGGGAGGGGCGGGACCGGGGAGCTGTTTTTT | CASSSWTSGRGGTGELFF
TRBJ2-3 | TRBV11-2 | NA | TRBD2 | TGTGCCAGCAGCTTGCGATTCCGGGAAGCGGGAGAGCACACAGATACGCAGTATTTT | CASSLRFREAGEHTDTQYF
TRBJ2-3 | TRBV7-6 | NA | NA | TGTGCCAGCAGCTTAGAGAGCGTGATCACAGATACGCAGTATTTT | CASSLESVITDTQYF